The entry below describes one T cell receptor beta chain. This entry belongs to a study of blood T cell repertoires in COVID-19. Study-wide context: Material from acute and convalescent COVID-19 was sourced from the United States, Italy and Spain. Sources were T cells, B-cell-depleted T cells, or PBMCs; the material itself was cDNA or gDNA.

As processed by the authors: Reference gene primer amplification gave nucleated cell count estimates. Generated by immunoSEQ multiplex PCR, the TCRdb table keeps only in-frame clones and is missing some. For V, J and clone size, that table is used; D and trimming come from the DNA. The table lists 150,000 or so clones, around four fifths of them singletons. The CDR3 has 12 residues. V lost 7 bases to trimming and J lost 3 bases, with 10 bases between them. The germline V gene encodes CDR1 MNHEY and CDR2 SVGAGI. The source is an elderly woman with acute or convalescent COVID-19. The sample taken for sequencing was peripheral blood. The chain combines TRBV6-5 with TRBJ2-7; the D gene is possibly TRBD2 (7 bases). CDR3 sequence: CASKGGHYEQYF. CDR3 nucleotide sequence: TGTGCCAGCAAGGGGGGGCACTACGAGCAGTACTTC.